The source of this T cell receptor beta chain is a study of long-term antiretroviral therapy in people with HIV. Study-level background: The 2015 immediate-ART recommendation came about a decade after the earliest samples. Overall study results and limits: Pre-ART-expanded clones dominated the repertoire at all time points.

A few counts support this clone. Its antigen is still unknown. Germline assignment: CDR1 MDHEN and CDR2 SYDVKM. CDR3 size: 13 residues. Trimming left V 6 bases short and J 3 bases short, with 9 bases between. Researchers ran immunoSEQ v3.0 at survey level. Data came from immunoSEQ multiplex PCR; TCRdb stores just in-frame clones and leaves some out. The sample shows tens of thousands of clones, roughly 76% of them seen only once. The source of this sequence is a woman in her forties with HIV. The chain carries TRBV28 and TRBJ1-5, with unresolved D. Sequenced here: unsorted PBMCs, sampled 1.1 years before starting antiretroviral therapy. Here the CDR3 reads CASRRQDNQPQHF. The DNA for the CDR3 is TGTGCCAGCAGAAGGCAGGACAATCAGCCCCAGCATTTT. The full variable domain, rest sourced from reference TRBV28 and TRBJ1-5, is DVKVTQSSRYLVKRTGEKVFLECVQDMDHENMFWYRQDPGLGLRLIYFSYDVKMKEKGDIPEGYSVSREKKERFSLILESASTNQTSMYLCASRRQDNQPQHFGDGTRLSIL.